This T cell receptor (beta chain) was identified in a study of blood T cell repertoires in COVID-19. V was trimmed by 4 bases and J by 2 bases, leaving 12 bases between them. The V gene's germline CDR1 is SGHAT and CDR2 FQNNGV. This CDR3 comprises 14 residues. Method: immunoSEQ multiplex PCR; TCRdb's copy keeps in-frame clones and lacks some. Here the sample spans about 140,000 clones, around 79% being singletons. Cohorts were determined from participant-reported clinical history. Two negative PCRs, clearance, or symptom resolution characterized the recovered Cohort 3 donors. Sequenced sample: PBMCs or T cells enriched from blood (not recorded which). The origin of this receptor is a woman aged 45-65 years who had recovered from COVID-19. This chain uses TRBV11-2 with TRBJ2-7, with D perhaps TRBD2 (6 bases). The CDR3 coding sequence is TGTGCCAGCAGCTACCGGGGGTCCGCCTACGAGCAGTACTTC. Translated, it gives CASSYRGSAYEQYF.